This T cell receptor beta chain was captured by sequencing in a study of blood T cell repertoires in COVID-19. The overall study: Cohort 3 donors were reported recovered after two negative PCRs, clearance, or symptom resolution. PBMCs, B-cell-depleted T cells, or T cells provided the cDNA or gDNA that made up the material.

Repertoires were generated with immunoSEQ multiplex PCR, while TCRdb's copy carries only in-frame clones and drops some. The table lists 350,000 to 400,000 clones, around 87% of them singletons, with roughly 1.9% in the top ten. Everyone who took part was about 18 to 90 years old, and they came from 24 US areas. Participants had their cohort set by participant-reported clinical history. The germline CDR1 and CDR2 sequences are SNHLY and FYNNEI. The junction had 7 bases not matched to a gene; V was cut back by 9 bases and J by 1 base. The CDR3 sequence is 14 residues long. Sequenced input: PBMCs or T cells enriched from blood (not recorded which). V usage is TRBV2 and J usage is TRBJ1-1; 8 bases match TRBD1. The sequence was obtained from a man in his forties in a cohort exposed to, infected with or recovered from COVID-19 (not recorded which). CDR3 in DNA: TGTGCCAGATCCCAGGGGGCGGAGAACACTGAAGCTTTCTTT. Its translation is CARSQGAENTEAFF.